The 30 T cell receptor beta chains given below trace back to one sample, sequenced in a study of patients and donors after allogeneic stem cell transplantation. TCRdb redid the calling of the RT-PCR reads with MiXCR, one entry per CDR3 protein. Of roughly 960,000 distinct CDR3 sequences in the sample, approximately 18% were seen once. The sample taken for sequencing was blood, either unsorted or a sorted T cell fraction (not recorded which). The receptors come from a human donor who was either an allogeneic HSCT recipient or a stem cell or donor lymphocyte infusion donor (not recorded which). It is not recorded whose cells these are; they may come from a transplant donor.

The V call is TRBV7-2, the J call TRBJ1-1; no reliable D call. This CDR3 region has 15 residues. Trimming cost V 2 bases and J 2 bases, with 12 bases left between them. Germline V lookup: CDR1 SGHTA, CDR2 FQGNSA. CDR3 protein: CASSLTAQTNTEAFF. Here the CDR3 DNA reads TGTGCCAGCAGCTTAACTGCGCAAACCAACACTGAAGCTTTCTTT.

The rearrangement uses TRBV29-1 and TRBJ2-7, with 7 positions matching TRBD1. Germline V gene sequence: CDR1 SQVTM, CDR2 ANQGSEA. There are 12 residues in the CDR3. Trimming removed 4 bases from V and 6 bases from J; junction bases left unmatched: 6. CDR3 residues: CSVGQGFPEQYF. The CDR3 region has the DNA TGCAGCGTTGGACAGGGTTTCCCCGAGCAGTACTTC.

This clonotype was seen more than once but under ten times. The chain has TRBV2 and TRBJ1-2; 8 bases align to TRBD1. The CDR3 runs 14 residues. CDR1 and CDR2 from the germline V gene are SNHLY and FYNNEI. Trimming took 2 bases from V and 7 from J; bases not matched to a gene: 6. CDR3 sequence: CASSETRGRPGYTF. As DNA, the CDR3 is TGTGCCAGCAGTGAAACCAGGGGGCGACCTGGCTACACCTTC.

The V gene is TRBV6-1, the J gene TRBJ2-7; possibly TRBD1 for D (5 bases). Germline V gives CDR1 MNHNS, CDR2 SASEGT. This CDR3 is built from 15 residues. The V and J ends lost 6 bases and 4 bases respectively, with 19 bases between them. The CDR3 region is CASSPGRGSRYEQYF. CDR3 nucleotide sequence: TGTGCCAGCAGCCCCGGTAGGGGTAGTCGATACGAGCAGTACTTC.

The chain combines TRBV12-3 or TRBV12-4 with TRBJ2-4; D is uncertain. The V and J ends lost 0 bases and 0 bases respectively, with 12 bases between them. This CDR3 comprises 17 residues. This chain's CDR3 is CASSLAFGSLAKNIQYF. The CDR3 DNA follows: TGTGCCAGCAGTTTAGCTTTCGGTTCCCTAGCCAAAAACATTCAGTACTTC.

This clonotype turned up a few times. V usage is TRBV10-3 and J usage is TRBJ2-3; no firm D call. The ends were cut back, 4 bases at V and 1 base at J, with 6 bases in the middle. The CDR3 sequence is 13 residues long. CDR1 and CDR2 (germline): ENHRY, SYGVKD. The CDR3 sequence is CAISGWGTDTQYF. The CDR3 DNA reads TGTGCCATCAGTGGGTGGGGCACAGATACGCAGTATTTT.

The chain joins TRBV5-1 to TRBJ2-7; tentatively, D is TRBD1 (5 bases). Germline V gene lookup returns CDR1 SGHRS and CDR2 YFSETQ. The CDR3 sequence is 15 residues long. Trimming stripped 4 bases from V and 0 bases from J, with 14 bases between. CDR3 region: CASSPQGLSSYEQYF. CDR3 bases: TGCGCCAGCAGCCCCCAGGGCCTTAGCTCCTACGAGCAGTACTTC.

This clonotype has ten or more counts. CDR3 sequence: CSLTGTGYGNTIYF. The CDR3 region has the DNA TGCAGCTTGACTGGGACAGGTTATGGAAACACCATATATTTT. This chain uses TRBV20-1 with TRBJ1-3; 8 nucleotides line up with TRBD1. CDR3 length equals 14 residues. Germline CDR1 is DFQATT and CDR2 is SNEGSKA (reference sequence).

V is TRBV6-1 and J is TRBJ1-5; TRBD1 matches 8 bases. Trimming cost V 6 bases and J 4 bases; bases outside gene matches: 5. The germline CDR1 and CDR2 sequences are MNHNS and SASEGT. This CDR3 is built from 14 residues. CDR3 region: CASSRRDRNQPQHF. As DNA, the CDR3 is TGTGCCAGCAGCCGCCGGGACAGGAATCAGCCCCAGCATTTT.

The gene calls are TRBV5-1 and TRBJ2-1, with a weak D call TRBD2 (5 bases). Between the trimmed V and J ends, which lost 0 bases and 5 bases, there was a span of 12 bases. This CDR3 contains 15 residues. CDR1 and CDR2 from the germline V gene are SGHRS and YFSETQ. CDR3 protein: CASSLEAGGNNEQFF. DNA of the CDR3: TGCGCCAGCAGCTTGGAGGCGGGCGGTAACAATGAGCAGTTCTTC.

The chain joins TRBV6-5 to TRBJ1-2; 8 bases fit TRBD1. The CDR3 totals 16 residues. Looked up from germline, CDR1 is MNHEY and CDR2 is SVGAGI. With 0 bases clipped from V and 1 base from J, the junction kept 4 bases outside the gene matches. CDR3 coding DNA: TGTGCCAGCAGTTACTCCGGGACAGGATTTAACTATGGCTACACCTTC. Translated: CASSYSGTGFNYGYTF.

This clonotype has more than one count but fewer than ten. The CDR3 DNA reads TGCAGTGCTAGAGTGCAGGGTTACTATGGCTACACCTTC. This gives the protein CSARVQGYYGYTF. The V call is TRBV20-1, the J call TRBJ1-2; possible D gene TRBD1, 5 bases. Germline CDR1 is DFQATT and CDR2 is SNEGSKA (reference sequence). The CDR3 is 13 amino acids. V lost 1 base and J 3 bases, leaving 9 bases between the germline ends.

The chain carries TRBV29-1 and TRBJ1-2, with D possibly TRBD1 on 6 matching bases. The CDR3 runs 15 residues. V lost 0 bases and J lost 4, with 15 bases in between. Germline V CDR1 and CDR2: SQVTM, ANQGSEA. The DNA of the CDR3 is TGCAGCGTTGAAGATCGGGTCAGGGGAGGCTATGGCTACACCTTC. This codes for CSVEDRVRGGYGYTF.

The chain has TRBV7-2 and TRBJ1-6; D ambiguous. V gave up 1 base and J gave up 10 bases, with 11 bases separating them. The CDR3 consists of 14 residues. CDR1 is SGHTA, CDR2 FQGNSA, per germline. The CDR3 sequence is CASSLVGDSSPLHF. The CDR3 DNA sequence: TGTGCCAGCAGCTTAGTTGGGGATAGCTCACCCCTCCACTTT.

This clonotype turned up a few times. V usage is TRBV15 and J usage is TRBJ1-2; a possible D gene is TRBD1 (5 bases). This CDR3 has 14 amino acids. Germline V lookup: CDR1 LNHNV, CDR2 YYDKDF (reference sequence). V shed 9 bases and J shed 4 bases, with 18 bases lying between them. The CDR3 spells CATKHLGEGYGYTF. The CDR3 DNA reads TGTGCCACTAAGCATTTAGGGGAGGGCTATGGCTACACCTTC.

This clonotype was found a few times. The rearrangement uses TRBV7-8 and TRBJ1-5; no reliable D call. The V end lost 5 bases, the J end lost 7 bases, and 9 bases lay between the germline ends. Germline CDR1 reads SGHVS; CDR2 reads FQNEAQ. The CDR3 loop spans 12 amino acids. The CDR3: CASSPGEQPQHF. The CDR3 DNA is TGTGCCAGCAGCCCTGGGGAACAGCCCCAGCATTTT.

The chain employs TRBV30 and TRBJ2-3; D ambiguous. The V gene lost 0 bases and the J gene lost 5 bases, with 9 bases spanning the gap. Germline CDR1 and CDR2: GTSNPN and SVGIG (reference sequence). There are 13 residues in the CDR3. In nucleotides, the CDR3 is TGTGCCTGGAGTGTTCTTGGCTTAGATACGCAGTATTTT. Protein sequence: CAWSVLGLDTQYF.

This clonotype was detected once. The chain couples TRBV6-2 or TRBV6-3 to TRBJ1-5; TRBD1 is a possible D gene (5 bases). CDR3 length equals 11 residues. V shed 8 bases and J shed 15 bases, with 17 bases lying between them. Germline loops: CDR1 MNHEY, CDR2 SVGEGT. CDR3 DNA: TGTGCCAGCGGGGCCAGGGCCCTATCGCATTTT. Translation gives CASGARALSHF.

This clonotype was counted only a few times. Written as DNA, the CDR3 is TGCAGTGCTAGAGAGGATAGAAAGGCCACCGGGGAGCTGTTTTTT. Its translation is CSAREDRKATGELFF. The gene calls are TRBV20-1 and TRBJ2-2, with D uncertain. Germline lookup yields CDR1 DFQATT and CDR2 SNEGSKA (reference sequence). The CDR3 covers 15 residues. The V and J ends lost 0 bases and 4 bases respectively, with 12 bases between them.

The chain recombines TRBV3-1 with TRBJ2-5; D is unclear. The V end lost 0 bases, the J end lost 6 bases, and 11 bases lay between the germline ends. Per germline, CDR1 LGHDT and CDR2 YNNKEL (reference sequence). The CDR3 has 14 amino acids. CDR3 coding DNA: TGTGCCAGCAGCCAAGAAATGGCTTCCCAGACCCAGTACTTC. Residues: CASSQEMASQTQYF.

This clonotype was detected only a few times. The genes are TRBV29-1 and TRBJ2-3; 8 nucleotides line up with TRBD1. Germline-derived CDR1 and CDR2 are SQVTM and ANQGSEA. The CDR3 consists of 15 residues. After removal of 6 bases from V and 0 bases from J, the junction contained 8 bases not matched to a gene. This chain's CDR3 is CSVEGQAYSTDTQYF. The CDR3 DNA sequence: TGCAGCGTGGAGGGACAGGCCTATAGCACAGATACGCAGTATTTT.

There are a few counts of this clonotype. This chain joins TRBV28 and TRBJ1-5; D may be TRBD1 (5 bases). The CDR3 has 15 residues. V was trimmed by 3 bases and J by 4 bases, leaving 13 bases between them. Looked up from germline, CDR1 is MDHEN and CDR2 is SYDVKM. CDR3 loop: CASSFRAGHNQPQHF. Here the CDR3 DNA reads TGTGCCAGCAGTTTTCGGGCAGGGCATAATCAGCCCCAGCATTTT.

In its sample, this clonotype was seen a few times. This chain connects TRBV5-5 to TRBJ2-3, with D hard to call. The CDR3 sequence is 16 residues long. Germline CDR1 SGHKS, CDR2 YYEKEE (reference sequence). The V and J ends lost 3 bases and 2 bases respectively, with 16 bases between them. The CDR3 nucleotides are TGTGCCAGCAGCTCTGGACGGATATTTTCCACAGATACGCAGTATTTT. This encodes CASSSGRIFSTDTQYF. The full variable domain, completed using reference TRBV5-5 and TRBJ2-3, is DAGVTQSPTHLIKTRGQQVTLRCSPISGHKSVSWYQQVLGQGPQFIFQYYEKEERGRGNFPDRFSARQFPNYSSELNVNALLLGDSALYLCASSSGRIFSTDTQYFGPGTRLTVL.

This chain links TRBV5-6 with TRBJ2-7; 9 bases map to TRBD1. The CDR3 has 15 residues. Germline lookup yields CDR1 SGHDT and CDR2 YYEEEE. V gave up 4 bases and J gave up 4 bases; unmatched junction bases: 9. The CDR3 DNA reads TGTGCCAGCAGCAATATAGGACAGGGGTCGTACGAGCAGTACTTC. The encoded protein is CASSNIGQGSYEQYF.

The table lists this clonotype with a few counts. This chain uses TRBV7-2 with TRBJ2-2; 11 nucleotides align to TRBD2. Trimming at V came to 5 bases and at J to 4 bases, leaving 6 bases not matched to a gene. Looked up from germline, CDR1 is SGHTA and CDR2 is FQGNSA. The CDR3 length is 16 residues. The chain's CDR3 is CASSPASGGFTGELFF. The DNA for the CDR3 is TGTGCCAGCAGCCCTGCTAGCGGGGGGTTCACCGGGGAGCTGTTTTTT.

This clonotype showed up just a few times. The J gene is TRBJ2-2, the V gene TRBV28, with 7 nucleotides matching TRBD1. CDR3 length: 16 amino acids. Trimming cost V 7 bases and J 0 bases; bases outside gene matches: 8. CDR1 is MDHEN and CDR2 is SYDVKM in the germline V gene. The CDR3 region has the DNA TGTGCCAGCATCCCCTCGGGGACAGCGAACACCGGGGAGCTGTTTTTT. The encoded protein is CASIPSGTANTGELFF.

This chain uses TRBV4-1 with TRBJ1-1; no clear D gene. The germline V and J ends were trimmed by 0 bases and 4 bases, with 15 bases remaining between them. The length of the CDR3 is 16 residues. CDR1 is MGHRA and CDR2 is YSYEKL in the germline V gene. This chain's CDR3 is CASSQEGLGLGTEAFF. In DNA, the CDR3 is TGCGCCAGCAGCCAAGAAGGCTTGGGTTTGGGCACTGAAGCTTTCTTT.

V usage is TRBV27 and J usage is TRBJ2-7; 11 positions agree with TRBD2. In germline, CDR1 is MNHEY, CDR2 SMNVEV (reference sequence). The junction had 4 bases not matched to a gene; V was cut back by 0 bases and J by 3 bases. The CDR3 spans 16 residues. The CDR3 bases are TGTGCCAGCAGTTTATCGGGACTAGCGGTGATCTACGAGCAGTACTTC. It is translated as CASSLSGLAVIYEQYF.

A few counts support this clonotype. The chain uses TRBV20-1 and TRBJ2-7; TRBD2 agrees at 7 bases. V lost 5 bases to trimming and J lost 3 bases; unmatched junction nucleotides: 10. CDR1 is DFQATT and CDR2 is SNEGSKA in the germline V gene (reference sequence). The CDR3 runs to 14 residues. The CDR3 loop reads CSASSAGLYYEQYF. CDR3 DNA: TGCAGTGCTTCCTCAGCGGGGCTTTACTACGAGCAGTACTTC.

This clonotype was picked up a small number of times. The chain recombines TRBV4-1 with TRBJ2-3, with D possibly matching TRBD2 (5 bases). Germline V lookup: CDR1 MGHRA, CDR2 YSYEKL. The CDR3 length is 15 residues. V was cut by 8 bases and J by 3 bases, with 18 bases left in between. Written as DNA, the CDR3 is TGCGCCAGCTCCGAGGGCCCGTCTCGAACAGATACGCAGTATTTT. This codes for CASSEGPSRTDTQYF.